The 8 T cell receptor beta chains in this list originate from one sample, sequenced in a study of human T cells and chemical hapten exposure. TCRdb itself ran the RACE reads through MiXCR, one entry per CDR3 protein. In the table there are some 300,000 distinct CDR3 sequences, around 5.5% of which are singletons. Time point given: pre-sensitization, week 0. Treatment meaning: therapeutic diphenylcyclopropenone sensitization with weekly scalp DPC. The sample was whole blood, taken in connection with sensitization to the hapten diphenylcyclopropenone (DPC). The receptor set was obtained from a woman between 18 and 29 years old with alopecia areata. Some clones in this sample may be carry-over from other donors' samples.

This clonotype was seen ten or more times. V gene TRBV2 combines with J gene TRBJ1-2; D gene uncertain. CDR1 is SNHLY, CDR2 FYNNEI, per germline. V was clipped by 2 bases and J by 7 bases, with 2 bases between them. CDR3 length equals 10 residues. The CDR3 DNA follows: TGTGCCAGCAGTGAAACTGGCTACACCTTC. Translated, it gives CASSETGYTF.

The sample holds many counts of this clonotype. This rearrangement joins TRBV2 to TRBJ2-1, with TRBD2 identical over 10 bases. Germline values: CDR1 SNHLY, CDR2 FYNNEI. J gave up 7 bases and V 8 bases, and 8 bases lay outside the gene matches. CDR3 length: 14 amino acids. The DNA of the CDR3 is TGTGCCAGCCTCCAGCGGGGGGGCAATAATGAGCAGTTCTTC. Residues: CASLQRGGNNEQFF.

This clonotype was detected many times. V and J are TRBV7-2 and TRBJ1-2; D not certain. Germline V gene lookup returns CDR1 SGHTA and CDR2 FQGNSA. This CDR3 is 15 amino acids long. Trimming left V 5 bases short and J 3 bases short, with 16 bases between. CDR3 DNA: TGTGCCAGCAGCCCTGGGTCCCCTCCCGACTATGGCTACACCTTC. It translates to CASSPGSPPDYGYTF.

The rearrangement joins TRBV7-2 to TRBJ2-1; D is undetermined. This CDR3 is 14 amino acids long. Trimming shortened V by 4 bases and J by 9 bases, and 16 bases separated the two germline ends. CDR1 SGHTA and CDR2 FQGNSA come from the germline V gene. The DNA of the CDR3 is TGTGCCAGCAGCTCAACATACTACAACAGTGAGCAGTTCTTC. Translating it yields CASSSTYYNSEQFF.

The chain recombines TRBV10-3 with TRBJ1-6; TRBD1 is a possible D gene (5 bases). The CDR3 totals 15 residues. The V end lost 7 bases, the J end lost 4 bases, and 14 bases lay between the germline ends. Per the germline V gene, CDR1 is ENHRY and CDR2 is SYGVKD. The CDR3 loop reads CAITAGTTYNSPLHF. The CDR3 DNA reads as TGTGCCATCACCGCAGGGACCACTTATAATTCACCCCTCCACTTT.

This clonotype was seen many times. The chain recombines TRBV10-3 with TRBJ2-3; 8 nucleotides agree with TRBD2. The CDR3 totals 15 residues. Looked up from germline, CDR1 is ENHRY and CDR2 is SYGVKD. The ends lost 2 bases at V and 1 base at J; junction bases unmatched: 2. The CDR3 loop reads CAISEGSGGTDTQYF. CDR3 in DNA: TGTGCCATCAGTGAGGGTAGCGGGGGCACAGATACGCAGTATTTT.

This chain uses TRBV29-1 with TRBJ1-2, with no clear D. There are 12 residues in the CDR3. Deletions cut 2 bases from V and 4 bases from J, with 8 bases between. Per the germline V gene, CDR1 is SQVTM and CDR2 is ANQGSEA. In nucleotides, the CDR3 is TGCAGCGTTGAACTGTCGGCCTATGGCTACACCTTC. Residues: CSVELSAYGYTF. The whole variable domain, remainder taken from reference TRBV29-1 and TRBJ1-2, is SAVISQKPSRDICQRGTSLTIQCQVDSQVTMMFWYRQQPGQSLTLIATANQGSEATYESGFVIDKFPISRPNLTFSTLTVSNMSPEDSSIYLCSVELSAYGYTFGSGTRLTVV.

This clonotype came up a few times. The chain carries TRBV7-2 and TRBJ1-1, with D uncertain. CDR1 and CDR2 from the germline V gene are SGHTA and FQGNSA. V was shortened by 5 bases and J by 0 bases, with 13 bases between the two germline ends. This CDR3 is 15 amino acids long. This CDR3 is CASSPQKFLNTEAFF. In DNA, the CDR3 is TGTGCCAGCAGCCCCCAGAAGTTCCTGAACACTGAAGCTTTCTTT.